This TCR beta chain was obtained from a study of control samples from healthy donors and cancer patients. Generated by immunoSEQ multiplex PCR, the TCRdb table keeps only in-frame clones and is missing some. The sample shows some 120,000 clones, about nine tenths of them seen only once. J lost 15 bases, V lost 6 bases, and 14 bases had no gene match. The germline V gene has CDR1 MNHEY and CDR2 SMNVEV (reference sequence). The CDR3 extends over 15 amino acids. This chain joins TRBV27 and TRBJ2-1, with TRBD2 identical over 13 bases. The sequenced sample was blood. The receptor comes from a man aged 18 to 30 in good health. The CDR3 bases are TGTGCCAGCAGGCCCTCGGGACTAGCGGGAACGAAGGGGTTCTTC. This translates into CASRPSGLAGTKGFF.